This TCR beta chain is drawn from a study of blood T cell repertoires in COVID-19. The wider study: Sites in the United States, Italy and Spain provided acute and convalescent COVID-19 samples. T cells, B-cell-depleted T cells, or PBMCs provided the cDNA or gDNA that served as material.

Profiled with immunoSEQ multiplex PCR; TCRdb holds only in-frame clones, not every one. The sample yields some 150,000 clones, around 82% seen once. Enrolled through a virtual design, the participants were between about 18 and 100 years of age and came from 24 US areas. Sequenced material: PBMCs or T cells enriched from blood (not recorded which). This receptor was identified in a woman in her fifties or sixties who had recovered from COVID-19.

CDR3 nucleotides: TGTGCCAGCAGCCATGCCGGGACAGGGTCCAACTATGGCTACACCTTC. The encoded protein is CASSHAGTGSNYGYTF. The chain carries TRBV14 and TRBJ1-2; 9 bases are shared with TRBD1. CDR1 and CDR2 (germline): SGHDN, FVKESK. This CDR3 has 16 amino acids. The ends lost 3 bases at V and 2 bases at J; junction bases unmatched: 7.